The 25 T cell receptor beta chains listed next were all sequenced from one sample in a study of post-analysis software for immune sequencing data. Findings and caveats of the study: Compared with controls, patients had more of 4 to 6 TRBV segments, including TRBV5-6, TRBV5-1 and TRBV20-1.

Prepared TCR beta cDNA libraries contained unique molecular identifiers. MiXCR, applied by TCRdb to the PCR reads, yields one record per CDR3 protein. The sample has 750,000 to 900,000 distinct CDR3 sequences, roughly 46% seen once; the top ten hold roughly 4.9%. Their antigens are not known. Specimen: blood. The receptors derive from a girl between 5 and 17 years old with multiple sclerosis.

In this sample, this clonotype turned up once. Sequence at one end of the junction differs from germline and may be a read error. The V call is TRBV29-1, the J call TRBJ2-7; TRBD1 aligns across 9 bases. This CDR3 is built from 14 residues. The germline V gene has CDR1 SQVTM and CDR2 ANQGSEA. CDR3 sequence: CSAGDRVKLDERYF. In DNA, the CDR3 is TGCAGCGCTGGGGACAGGGTAAAGCTCGACGAGCGGTACTTC.

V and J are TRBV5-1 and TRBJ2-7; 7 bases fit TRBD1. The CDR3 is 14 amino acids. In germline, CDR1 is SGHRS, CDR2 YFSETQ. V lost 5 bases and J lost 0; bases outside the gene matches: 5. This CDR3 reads CASRCTGDSYEQYF. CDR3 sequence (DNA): TGCGCCAGCAGGTGTACAGGGGACTCCTACGAGCAGTACTTC.

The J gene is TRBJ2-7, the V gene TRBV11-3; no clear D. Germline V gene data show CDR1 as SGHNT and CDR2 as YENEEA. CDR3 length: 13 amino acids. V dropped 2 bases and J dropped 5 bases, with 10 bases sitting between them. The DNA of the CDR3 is TGTGCCAGCAGCTTAACTCGGTTGAACGAGCAGTACTTC. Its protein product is CASSLTRLNEQYF.

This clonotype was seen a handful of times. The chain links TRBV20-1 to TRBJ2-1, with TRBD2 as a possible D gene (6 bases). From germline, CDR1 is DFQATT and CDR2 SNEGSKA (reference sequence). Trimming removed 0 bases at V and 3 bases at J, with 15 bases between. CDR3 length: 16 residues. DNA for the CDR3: TGCAGTGCTAGAGATCTCTTTACGGGGGACTACAATGAGCAGTTCTTC. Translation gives CSARDLFTGDYNEQFF.

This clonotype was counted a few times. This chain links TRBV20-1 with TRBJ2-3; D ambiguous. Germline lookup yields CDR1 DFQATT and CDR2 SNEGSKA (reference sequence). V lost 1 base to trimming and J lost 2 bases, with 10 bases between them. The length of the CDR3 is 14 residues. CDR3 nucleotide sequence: TGCAGTGCTAGAGTCGGCGGCCCCACAGATACGCAGTATTTT. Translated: CSARVGGPTDTQYF.

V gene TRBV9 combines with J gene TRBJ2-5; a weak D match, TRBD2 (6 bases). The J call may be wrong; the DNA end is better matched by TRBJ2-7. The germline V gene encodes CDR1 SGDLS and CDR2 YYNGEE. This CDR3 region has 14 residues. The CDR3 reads CASSVGVGGYEQYF. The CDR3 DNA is TGTGCCAGCAGCGTAGGGGTCGGGGGCTACGAGCAGTACTTC.

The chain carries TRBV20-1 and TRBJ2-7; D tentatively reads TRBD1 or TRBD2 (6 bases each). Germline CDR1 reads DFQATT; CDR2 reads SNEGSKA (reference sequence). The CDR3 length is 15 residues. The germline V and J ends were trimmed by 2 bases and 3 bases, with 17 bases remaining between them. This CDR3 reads CSARNWGARGYEQYF. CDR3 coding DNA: TGCAGTGCTAGAAATTGGGGGGCGCGGGGCTACGAGCAGTACTTC.

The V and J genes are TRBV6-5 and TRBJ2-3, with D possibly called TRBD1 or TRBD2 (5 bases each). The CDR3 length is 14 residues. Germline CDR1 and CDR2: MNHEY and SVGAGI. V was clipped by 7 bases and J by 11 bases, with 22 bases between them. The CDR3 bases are TGTGCCAGCAAAGAGGGGACCTCGGGCCGACAGCAGTATTTT. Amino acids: CASKEGTSGRQQYF.

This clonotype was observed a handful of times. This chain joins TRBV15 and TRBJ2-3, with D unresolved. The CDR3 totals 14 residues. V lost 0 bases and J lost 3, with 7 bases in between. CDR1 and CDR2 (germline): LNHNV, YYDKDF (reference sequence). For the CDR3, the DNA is TGTGCCACCAGCAGAGATTTCCGGACAGATACGCAGTATTTT. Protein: CATSRDFRTDTQYF.

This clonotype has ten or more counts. Here the CDR3 reads CASSLRLAGSYEQYF. The DNA for the CDR3 is TGCGCCAGCAGCTTACGACTAGCGGGTTCCTACGAGCAGTACTTC. J is TRBJ2-7 and V is TRBV5-1, with 10 bases matching TRBD2. The CDR3 extends over 15 amino acids. The V gene end was trimmed by 2 bases and the J gene end by 1 base; junction bases not matched to a gene: 3. Looked up from germline, CDR1 is SGHRS and CDR2 is YFSETQ.

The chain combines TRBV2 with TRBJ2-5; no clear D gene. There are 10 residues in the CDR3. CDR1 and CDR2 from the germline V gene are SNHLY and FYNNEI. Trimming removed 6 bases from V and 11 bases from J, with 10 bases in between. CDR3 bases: TGTGCCAGCAGGCTGCCGAAGCAGTACTTC. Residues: CASRLPKQYF.

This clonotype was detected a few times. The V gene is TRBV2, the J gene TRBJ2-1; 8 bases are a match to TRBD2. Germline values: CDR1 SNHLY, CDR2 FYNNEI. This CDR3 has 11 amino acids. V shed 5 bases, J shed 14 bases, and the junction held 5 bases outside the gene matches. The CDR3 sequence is CASSTSGWEFF. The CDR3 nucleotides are TGTGCCAGCAGTACTAGCGGTTGGGAGTTCTTC.

The CDR3 spells CASSYSKASGGLGQETQYF. For the CDR3, the DNA is TGTGCCAGCAGTTACTCGAAGGCTAGCGGGGGGCTGGGGCAAGAGACCCAGTACTTC. This sequence joins TRBV6-5 and TRBJ2-5; 11 bases are shared with TRBD2. Looked up from germline, CDR1 is MNHEY and CDR2 is SVGAGI. V lost 0 bases, J lost 2 bases, and 11 bases stayed unmatched. The CDR3 runs 19 residues.

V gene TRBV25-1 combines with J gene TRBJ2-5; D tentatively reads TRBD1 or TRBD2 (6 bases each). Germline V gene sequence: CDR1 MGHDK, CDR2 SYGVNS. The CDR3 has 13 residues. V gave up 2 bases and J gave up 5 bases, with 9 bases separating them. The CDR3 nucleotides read TGTGCCAGCAGTGAACAGGGGAGGGAGACCCAGTACTTC. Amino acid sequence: CASSEQGRETQYF.

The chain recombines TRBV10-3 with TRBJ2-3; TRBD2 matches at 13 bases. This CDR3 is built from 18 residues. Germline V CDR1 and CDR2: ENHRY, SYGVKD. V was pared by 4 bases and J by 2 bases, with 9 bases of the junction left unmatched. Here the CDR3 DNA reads TGTGCCATCAGTGGGGGACTAGCGGGACCCCAACTCACAGATACGCAGTATTTT. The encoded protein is CAISGGLAGPQLTDTQYF.

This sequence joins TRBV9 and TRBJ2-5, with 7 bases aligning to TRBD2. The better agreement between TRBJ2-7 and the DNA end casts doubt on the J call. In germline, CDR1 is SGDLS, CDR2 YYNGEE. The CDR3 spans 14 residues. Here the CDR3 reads CASSGGGVLGEQYF. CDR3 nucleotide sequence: TGTGCCAGCAGCGGTGGGGGGGTACTTGGCGAGCAGTACTTC.

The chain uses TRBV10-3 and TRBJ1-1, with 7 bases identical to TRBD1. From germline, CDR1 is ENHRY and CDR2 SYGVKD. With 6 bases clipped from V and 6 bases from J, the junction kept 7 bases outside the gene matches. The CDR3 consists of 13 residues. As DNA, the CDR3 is TGTGCCATCAGGGGGGGACAGAGGGCTGAAGCTTTCTTT. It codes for CAIRGGQRAEAFF.

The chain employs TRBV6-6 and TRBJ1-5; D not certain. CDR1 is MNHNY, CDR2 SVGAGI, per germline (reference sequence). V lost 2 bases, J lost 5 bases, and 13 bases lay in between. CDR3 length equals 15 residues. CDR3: CASSYIAGPDQPQHF. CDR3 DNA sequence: TGTGCCAGCAGTTACATCGCAGGTCCGGATCAGCCCCAGCATTTT.

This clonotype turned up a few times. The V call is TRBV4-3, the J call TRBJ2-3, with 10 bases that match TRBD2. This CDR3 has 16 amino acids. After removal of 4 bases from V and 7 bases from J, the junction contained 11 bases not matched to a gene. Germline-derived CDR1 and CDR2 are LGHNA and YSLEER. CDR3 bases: TGCGCCAGCAGCCTCGCATCTAGCGGGAGTTTTAATACGCAGTATTTT. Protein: CASSLASSGSFNTQYF.

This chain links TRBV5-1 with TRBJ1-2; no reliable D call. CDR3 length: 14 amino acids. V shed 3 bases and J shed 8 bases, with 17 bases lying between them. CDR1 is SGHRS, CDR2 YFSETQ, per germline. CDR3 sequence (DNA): TGCGCCAGCAGCTCCGGGTATCCGGGTTTCGGCTACACCTTC. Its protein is CASSSGYPGFGYTF.

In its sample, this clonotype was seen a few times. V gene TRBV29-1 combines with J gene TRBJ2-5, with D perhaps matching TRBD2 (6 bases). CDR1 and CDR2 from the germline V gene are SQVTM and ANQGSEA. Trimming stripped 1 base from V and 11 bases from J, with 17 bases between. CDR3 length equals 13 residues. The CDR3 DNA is TGCAGCGTTGAAGGCGGAGGGGATGGGGAGCAGTACTTC. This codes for CSVEGGGDGEQYF.

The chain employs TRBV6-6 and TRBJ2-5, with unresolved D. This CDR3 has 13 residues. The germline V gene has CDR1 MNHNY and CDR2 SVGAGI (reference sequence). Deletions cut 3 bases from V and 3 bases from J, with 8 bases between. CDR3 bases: TGTGCCAGCAGTTATACAGTCAAAGAGACCCAGTACTTC. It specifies CASSYTVKETQYF.

CDR3 bases: TGTGCCACCAGTGATTGGCAGGGGACAGATACGCAGTATTTT. Residues: CATSDWQGTDTQYF. The rearrangement joins TRBV24-1 to TRBJ2-3, with D possibly being TRBD1 (6 bases). CDR1 is KGHDR and CDR2 is SFDVKD in the germline V gene. The CDR3 covers 14 residues. Trimming took 2 bases from V and 3 from J, leaving 8 bases between them.

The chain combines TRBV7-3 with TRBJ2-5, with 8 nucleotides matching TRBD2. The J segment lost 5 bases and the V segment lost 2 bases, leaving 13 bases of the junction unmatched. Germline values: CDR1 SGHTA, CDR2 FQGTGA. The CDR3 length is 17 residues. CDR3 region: CASSLGSAGAGVETQYF. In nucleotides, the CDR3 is TGTGCCAGCAGCTTAGGGTCAGCGGGAGCTGGTGTCGAGACCCAGTACTTC.

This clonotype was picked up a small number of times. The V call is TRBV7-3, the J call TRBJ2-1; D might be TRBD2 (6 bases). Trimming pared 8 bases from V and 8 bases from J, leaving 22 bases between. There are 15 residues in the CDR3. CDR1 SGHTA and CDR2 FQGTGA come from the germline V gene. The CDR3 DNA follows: TGTGCCAGCTTCGCTTGGGGGGAGACAAGCTATGAGCAGTTCTTC. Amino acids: CASFAWGETSYEQFF.